Listed below are T cell receptor beta chains from one sample, sequenced in a study of CD8 T cells in ankylosing spondylitis. Each CDR3 protein is one row after TCRdb ran MiXCR on the 5' RACE reads. The data show over 75,000 distinct CDR3 sequences, with about 8.1% seen just once and 4.5% to 5.5% held by the top ten. Sequenced input: blood, either unsorted or a sorted T cell fraction (not recorded which). Every receptor here comes from a male donor with ankylosing spondylitis or in good health (not recorded which). Both conserved end residues are part of each CDR3. Some rows mark clone size as missing; the rest say once, few, many or name a class of expanded clone.

CDR3 length | clone size | J gene | V gene | CDR3 protein
13 | many | TRBJ1-2 | TRBV3-1 | CASSQRGPYGYTF
13 | few | TRBJ1-1 | TRBV7-9 | CASSLASEFEAFF
15 | many | TRBJ1-6 | TRBV12-3/TRBV12-4 | CASSSEWSYNSPLHF
14 | - | TRBJ2-5 | TRBV29-1 | CSVSSGGLQETQYF
15 | many | TRBJ2-1 | TRBV18 | CASSSADRRNNEQFF
15 | many | TRBJ2-4 | TRBV6-1 | CASSPYRDIVNIQYF
14 | few | TRBJ2-4 | TRBV5-1 | CASSSTSGGNIQYF
17 | many | TRBJ1-4 | TRBV13 | CASSLYFDVTGGAGLFF
21 | - | TRBJ1-6 | TRBV11-1 | CASSLAGGGGKLRTYNSPLHF
14 | many | TRBJ1-2 | TRBV7-2 | CASSLERNLYGYTF
17 | many | TRBJ1-6 | TRBV3-1 | CASSTKDSLSYNSPLHF
14 | many | TRBJ2-1 | TRBV30 | CAWSWRGGLYEQFF
13 | many | TRBJ1-5 | TRBV24-1 | CATSDREDQPQHF
18 | many | TRBJ1-5 | TRBV6-4 | CASSGQGLGGGWNQPQHF
14 | many | TRBJ2-1 | TRBV28 | CASIPGQPYNEQFF
15 | many | TRBJ2-2 | TRBV7-8 | CASRRQGENTGELFF
15 | many | TRBJ2-3 | TRBV2 | CATDKTGGAGDTQYF
16 | many | TRBJ1-6 | TRBV3-1 | CASSQDAQGYNSPLHF
20 | - | TRBJ2-3 | TRBV11-2 | CASSLELHRWGQGSTDTRYF
18 | many | TRBJ2-3 | TRBV12-3/TRBV12-4 | CASNSFLRDYHQTDTQYF
14 | many | TRBJ1-2 | TRBV6-1 | CASSRKDRGYGYTF
15 | - | TRBJ1-6 | TRBV7-2 | CASSPRQGVNSPLHF
16 | - | TRBJ2-1 | TRBV18 | CASSLREGEYYNEQFF
13 | many | TRBJ1-1 | TRBV28 | CASKGSPNTEAFF
16 | many | TRBJ2-2 | TRBV18 | CASSPRSGSDTGELFF
15 | many | TRBJ2-1 | TRBV24-1 | CATSDLDGGDNEQFF
14 | many | TRBJ1-2 | TRBV6-5 | CASSYSVAPYGGTF
14 | many | TRBJ1-4 | TRBV7-8 | CASSQEGVEEKLFF
12 | - | TRBJ2-1 | TRBV7-9 | CASSLGTDEQFF
15 | many | TRBJ2-5 | TRBV20-1 | CSARGAKGVQETQYF
13 | many | TRBJ1-1 | TRBV29-1 | CSVEEPRDTEAFF
13 | many | TRBJ2-7 | TRBV29-1 | CSVSSGARYEQYF
14 | few | TRBJ2-7 | TRBV7-9 | CASSIVGSGNEQYF
10 | once | TRBJ1-2 | TRBV23-1 | CASSQGGYTF
14 | many | TRBJ2-3 | TRBV5-1 | CASSTLQGTDTQYF
16 | many | TRBJ1-1 | TRBV5-1 | CASSPGGGAANTEAFF
14 | few | TRBJ2-5 | TRBV4-2 | CASSQDLRGETQYF
14 | few | TRBJ1-5 | TRBV2 | CASSWTGSNQPQHF
16 | many | TRBJ2-1 | TRBV18 | CASSPLSAGSYNEQFF
15 | few | TRBJ2-3 | TRBV12-3/TRBV12-4 | CASSSSGGAIDTQYF
16 | many | TRBJ1-1 | TRBV18 | CASSPTTGGDSTEAFF
15 | - | TRBJ2-6 | TRBV12-3/TRBV12-4 | CASSLINSGANVLTF
20 | few | TRBJ2-3 | TRBV2 | CASSGGPQGIRTHGADTQYF
14 | many | TRBJ1-5 | TRBV12-3/TRBV12-4 | CASSRLGRNQPQHF
21 | many | TRBJ2-2 | TRBV4-2 | CASSQQTSQLAGGSSTGELFF
14 | - | TRBJ2-7 | TRBV4-2 | CASSQGSDSYEQYF
12 | many | TRBJ2-3 | TRBV24-1 | CATSKVRDTQYF
19 | few | TRBJ1-5 | TRBV16 | CASSLTKGVGRVSLQPQHF
17 | many | TRBJ2-5 | TRBV9 | CASSVGDVGGVQETQYF
16 | many | TRBJ2-1 | TRBV7-6 | CASSLPQTGGYNEQFF
15 | many | TRBJ2-1 | TRBV6-2/TRBV6-3 | CASSYSGGAYNEQFF
14 | many | TRBJ1-1 | TRBV12-3/TRBV12-4 | CASSMTGLNTEAFF
15 | many | TRBJ1-1 | TRBV3-1 | CASSHETGGKAEAFF
15 | many | TRBJ2-3 | TRBV20-1 | CSARDVQRGTDTQYF